This T cell receptor (beta chain) was sequenced for a study of persistence of HIV-infected CD4 T cells. Trimming cost V 5 bases and J 0 bases, with 7 bases left between them. CDR3 size: 14 residues. CDR1 is MNHNY, CDR2 SVGAGI, per germline (reference sequence). Cells were stimulated nonspecifically with anti-CD3/anti-CD28 magnetic beads. Responding CD4+ T cells were sorted by upregulation of both CD40 ligand and CD69. The libraries were made with immunoSEQ version 4 in survey mode. Method: immunoSEQ multiplex PCR; TCRdb's copy keeps in-frame clones and lacks some. The data contain roughly 48,000 clones, about 88% of them singletons. Comments on this clone: Its cognate antigen is unknown.

This clonotype was obtained from an adult woman with HIV who was CMV-seropositive. V usage is TRBV6-6 and J usage is TRBJ1-4; unclear D gene. Material: CD4+ T cells sorted from PBMCs after approximately 19-hour stimulation, obtained from a patient who received antiretroviral therapy. CDR3: CASSPLATNEKLFF. The CDR3, as DNA: TGTGCCAGCAGTCCACTAGCAACTAATGAAAAACTGTTTTTT.